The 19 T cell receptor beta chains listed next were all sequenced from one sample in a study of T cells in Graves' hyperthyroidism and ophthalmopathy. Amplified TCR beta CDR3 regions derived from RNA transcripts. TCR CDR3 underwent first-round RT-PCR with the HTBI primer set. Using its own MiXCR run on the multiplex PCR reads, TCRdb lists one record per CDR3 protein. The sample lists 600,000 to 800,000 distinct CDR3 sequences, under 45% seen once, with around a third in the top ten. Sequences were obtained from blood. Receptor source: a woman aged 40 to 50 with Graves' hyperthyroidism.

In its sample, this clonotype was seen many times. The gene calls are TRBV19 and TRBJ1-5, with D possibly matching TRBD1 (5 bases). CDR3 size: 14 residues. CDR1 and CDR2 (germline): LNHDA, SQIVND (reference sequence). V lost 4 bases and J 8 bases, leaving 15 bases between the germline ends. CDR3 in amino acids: CASSTRGGQEPQHF. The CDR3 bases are TGTGCCAGTAGTACCCGGGGCGGTCAGGAGCCCCAGCATTTT.

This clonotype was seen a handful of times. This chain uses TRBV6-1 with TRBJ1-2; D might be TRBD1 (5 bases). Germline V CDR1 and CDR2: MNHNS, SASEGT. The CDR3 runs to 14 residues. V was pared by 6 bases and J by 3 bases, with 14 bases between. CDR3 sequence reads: CASRMGTFDYGYTF. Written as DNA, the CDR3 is TGTGCCAGCAGAATGGGGACGTTTGACTATGGCTACACCTTC.

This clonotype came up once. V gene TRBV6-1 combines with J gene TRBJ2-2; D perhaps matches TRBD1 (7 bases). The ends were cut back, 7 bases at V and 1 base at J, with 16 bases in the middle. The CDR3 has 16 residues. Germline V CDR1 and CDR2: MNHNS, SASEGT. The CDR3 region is CASNKRQGLNTGELFF. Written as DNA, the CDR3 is TGTGCCAGCAATAAACGACAGGGACTGAACACCGGGGAGCTGTTTTTT.

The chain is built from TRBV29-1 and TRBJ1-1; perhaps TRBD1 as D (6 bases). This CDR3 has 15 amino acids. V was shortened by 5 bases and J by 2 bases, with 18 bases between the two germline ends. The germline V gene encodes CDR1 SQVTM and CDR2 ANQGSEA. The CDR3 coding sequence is TGCAGCGTTCAGGGACAACTTGCCGGCAACACTGAAGCTTTCTTT. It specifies CSVQGQLAGNTEAFF.

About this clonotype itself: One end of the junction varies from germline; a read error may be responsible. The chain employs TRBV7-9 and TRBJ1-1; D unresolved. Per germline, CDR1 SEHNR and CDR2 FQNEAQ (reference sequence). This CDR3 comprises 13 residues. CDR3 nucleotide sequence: TGTGCCAGCGGCTTGTACCTGGATACTGAAGCCTTCTTT. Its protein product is CASGLYLDTEAFF. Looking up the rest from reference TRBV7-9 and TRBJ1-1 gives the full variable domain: DTGVSQNPRHKITKRGQNVTFRCDPISEHNRLYWYRQTLGQGPEFLTYFQNEAQLEKSRLLSDRFSAERPKGSFSTLEIQRTEQGDSAMYLCASGLYLDTEAFFGQGTRLTVV.

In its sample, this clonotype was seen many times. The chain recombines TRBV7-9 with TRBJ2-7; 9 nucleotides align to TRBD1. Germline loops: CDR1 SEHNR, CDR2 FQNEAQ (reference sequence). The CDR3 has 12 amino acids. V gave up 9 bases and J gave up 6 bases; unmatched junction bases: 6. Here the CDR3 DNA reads TGTGCCAGTACGGGACAGGGTGGCGAGCAGTACTTC. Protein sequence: CASTGQGGEQYF.

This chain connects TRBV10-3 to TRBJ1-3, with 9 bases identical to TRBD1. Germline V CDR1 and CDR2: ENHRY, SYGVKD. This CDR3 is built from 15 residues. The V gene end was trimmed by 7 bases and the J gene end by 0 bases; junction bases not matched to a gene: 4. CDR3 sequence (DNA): TGTGCCATCACTAAGGACAGGGGCTCTGGAAACACCATATATTTT. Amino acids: CAITKDRGSGNTIYF.

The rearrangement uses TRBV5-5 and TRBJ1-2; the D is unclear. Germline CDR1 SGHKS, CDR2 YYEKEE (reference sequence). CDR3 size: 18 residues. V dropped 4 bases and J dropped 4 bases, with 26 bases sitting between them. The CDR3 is CASSPTTSRSSNGYGYTF. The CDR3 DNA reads TGTGCCAGCAGCCCGACTACTAGCAGGTCGTCTAATGGCTATGGCTACACCTTC.

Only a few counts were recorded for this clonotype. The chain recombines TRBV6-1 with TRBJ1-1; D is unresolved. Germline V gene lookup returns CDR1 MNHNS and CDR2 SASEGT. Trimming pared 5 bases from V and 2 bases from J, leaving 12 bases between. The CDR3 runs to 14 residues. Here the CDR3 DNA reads TGTGCCAGCAGTAGGAGGTGGGATAACACTGAAGCTTTCTTT. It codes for CASSRRWDNTEAFF.

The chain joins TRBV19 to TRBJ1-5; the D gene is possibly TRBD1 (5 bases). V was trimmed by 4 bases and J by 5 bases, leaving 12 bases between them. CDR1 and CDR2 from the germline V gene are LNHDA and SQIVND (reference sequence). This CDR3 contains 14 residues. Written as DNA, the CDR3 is TGTGCCAGTAGTACCGCAGGGAGACATCAGCCCCAGCATTTT. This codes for CASSTAGRHQPQHF.

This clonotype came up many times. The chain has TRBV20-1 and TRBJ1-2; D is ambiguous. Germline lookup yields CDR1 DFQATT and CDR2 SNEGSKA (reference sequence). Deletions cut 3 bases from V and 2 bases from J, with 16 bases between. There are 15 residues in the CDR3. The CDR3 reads CSASASRRENYGYTF. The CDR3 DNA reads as TGCAGTGCTAGCGCTTCCCGAAGGGAGAACTATGGCTACACCTTC.

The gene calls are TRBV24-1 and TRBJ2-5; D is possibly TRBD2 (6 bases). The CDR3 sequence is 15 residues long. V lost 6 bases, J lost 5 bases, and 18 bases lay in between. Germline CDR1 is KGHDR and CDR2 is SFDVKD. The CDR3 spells CATSQPGRMGETQYF. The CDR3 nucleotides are TGTGCCACCAGTCAACCGGGGAGGATGGGCGAGACCCAGTACTTC.

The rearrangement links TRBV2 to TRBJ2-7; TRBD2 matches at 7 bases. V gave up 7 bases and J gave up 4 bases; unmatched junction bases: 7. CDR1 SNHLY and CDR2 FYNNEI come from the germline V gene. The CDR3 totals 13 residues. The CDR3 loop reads CASKGGGMYEQYF. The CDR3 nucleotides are TGTGCCAGCAAGGGCGGGGGTATGTACGAGCAGTACTTC.

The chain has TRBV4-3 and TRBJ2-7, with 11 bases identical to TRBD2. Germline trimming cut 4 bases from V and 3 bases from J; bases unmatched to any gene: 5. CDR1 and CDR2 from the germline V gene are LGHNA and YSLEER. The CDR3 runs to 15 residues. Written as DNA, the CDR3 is TGCGCCAGCAGCCTATCGACTAGCGGGGACTACGAGCAGTACTTC. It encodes CASSLSTSGDYEQYF.

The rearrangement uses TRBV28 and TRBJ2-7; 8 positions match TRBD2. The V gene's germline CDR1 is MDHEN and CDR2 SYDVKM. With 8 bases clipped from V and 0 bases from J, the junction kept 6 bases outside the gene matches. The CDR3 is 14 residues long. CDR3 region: CASVGSGSSYEQYF. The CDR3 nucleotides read TGTGCCAGCGTCGGAAGCGGGAGCTCCTACGAGCAGTACTTC.

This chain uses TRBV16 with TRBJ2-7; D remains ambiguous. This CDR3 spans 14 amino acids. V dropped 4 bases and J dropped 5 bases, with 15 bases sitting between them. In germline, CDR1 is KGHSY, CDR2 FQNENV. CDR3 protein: CASSPYEVLNEQYF. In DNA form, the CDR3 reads TGTGCCAGCAGCCCTTATGAAGTGCTAAACGAGCAGTACTTC.

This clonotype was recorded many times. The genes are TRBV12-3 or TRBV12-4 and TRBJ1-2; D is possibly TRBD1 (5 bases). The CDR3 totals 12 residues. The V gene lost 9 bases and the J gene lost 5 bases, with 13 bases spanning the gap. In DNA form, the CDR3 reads TGTGCCAGTGGGGCCGCAGGATATGGCTACACCTTC. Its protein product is CASGAAGYGYTF.

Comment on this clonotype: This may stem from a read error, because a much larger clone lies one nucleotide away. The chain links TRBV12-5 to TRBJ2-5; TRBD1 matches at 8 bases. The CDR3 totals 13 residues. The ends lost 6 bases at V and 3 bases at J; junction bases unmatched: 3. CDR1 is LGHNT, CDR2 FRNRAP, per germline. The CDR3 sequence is CASGGQDKETQYF. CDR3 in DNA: TGTGCTAGTGGGGGACAGGACAAAGAGACCCAGTACTTC.

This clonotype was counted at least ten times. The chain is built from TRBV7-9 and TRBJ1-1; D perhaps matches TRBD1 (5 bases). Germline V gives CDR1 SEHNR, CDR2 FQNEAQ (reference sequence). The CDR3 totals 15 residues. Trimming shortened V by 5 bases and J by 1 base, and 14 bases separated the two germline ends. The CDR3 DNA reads TGTGCCAGCAGCCCCGCCACTGACAGGAACACTGAAGCTTTCTTT. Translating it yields CASSPATDRNTEAFF.